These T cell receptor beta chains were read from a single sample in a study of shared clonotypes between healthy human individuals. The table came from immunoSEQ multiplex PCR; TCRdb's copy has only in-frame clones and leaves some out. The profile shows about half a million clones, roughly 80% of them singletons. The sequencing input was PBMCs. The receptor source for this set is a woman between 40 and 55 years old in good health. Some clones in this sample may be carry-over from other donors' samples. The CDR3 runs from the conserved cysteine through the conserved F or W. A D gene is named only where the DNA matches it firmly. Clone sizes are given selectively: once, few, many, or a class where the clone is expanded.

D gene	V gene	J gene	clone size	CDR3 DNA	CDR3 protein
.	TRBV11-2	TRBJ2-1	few	TGTGCCAGCAGCCCCCCCCCAGGGGAGACAAGATACAATGAGCAGTTCTTC	CASSPPPGETRYNEQFF
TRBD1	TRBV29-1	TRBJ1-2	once	TGCAGCGTTGATGGACAGGGGGTTAACTATGGCTACACCTTC	CSVDGQGVNYGYTF
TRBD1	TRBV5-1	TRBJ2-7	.	TGCGCCAGCAGCCTTAGACAGGGGTTGGGCTACGAGCAGTACTTC	CASSLRQGLGYEQYF
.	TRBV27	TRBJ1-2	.	TGTGCCAGCAGTCAACAGGGTTTTGGCTACACCTTC	CASSQQGFGYTF
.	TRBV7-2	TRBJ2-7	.	TGTGCCAGCAGCTTATCCCCTTGGGAGCAGTACTTC	CASSLSPWEQYF
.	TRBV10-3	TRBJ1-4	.	TGTGCCATCAGGGGCAGGGATGGGGAAAAACTGTTTTTT	CAIRGRDGEKLFF
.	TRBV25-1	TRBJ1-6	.	TGTGCCAGCAGTGAAGCCTATGGATCACCCCTCCACTTT	CASSEAYGSPLHF
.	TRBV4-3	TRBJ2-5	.	TGCGCCAGCAGCCAAGATATGACAATCGGGGAGACCCAGTACTTC	CASSQDMTIGETQYF
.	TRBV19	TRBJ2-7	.	TGTGCCAGTAGTAACACCCCGGGACCCCCCTACGAGCAGTACTTC	CASSNTPGPPYEQYF
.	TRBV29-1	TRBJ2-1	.	TGCAGCGTCAGAGGTCTACAGGGTCGGAATGAGCAGTTCTTC	CSVRGLQGRNEQFF
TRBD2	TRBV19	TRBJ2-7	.	TGTGCCAGTAGTATTTCGGTGAGCGGGGCCTACGAGCAGTACTTC	CASSISVSGAYEQYF
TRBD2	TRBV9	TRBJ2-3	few	TGTGCCAGCAGCGTAGAGAGCGGGAGGGCAGATACGCAGTATTTT	CASSVESGRADTQYF
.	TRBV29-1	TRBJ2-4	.	TGCAGCGCCGGGCCAAGCGAAAACATTCAGTACTTC	CSAGPSENIQYF
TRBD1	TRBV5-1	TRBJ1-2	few	TGCGCCAGCAGCTTGAACTCGGACAGGGGAGGGTATGGCTACACCTTC	CASSLNSDRGGYGYTF
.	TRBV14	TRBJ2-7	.	TGTGCCAGCAGCCCAGGAGGGGGCTCTATCTACGAGCAGTACTTC	CASSPGGGSIYEQYF
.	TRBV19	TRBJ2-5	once	TGTGCCAGTAGTATAGTTCGCGGGCAAGAGACCCAGTACTTC	CASSIVRGQETQYF
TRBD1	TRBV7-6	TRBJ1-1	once	TGTGCCAGCAGCAAGACAGGGAGCACTGAAGCTTTCTTT	CASSKTGSTEAFF
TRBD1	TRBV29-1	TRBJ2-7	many	TGCAGCGCCGGGACAGGAGAGCCCTACGAGCAGTACTTC	CSAGTGEPYEQYF
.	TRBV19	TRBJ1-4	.	TGTGCCAGTAAAACTATCAATGAAAAACTGTTTTTT	CASKTINEKLFF
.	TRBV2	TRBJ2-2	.	TGTGCCAGCAGTGTGGGCGGCTATAACACCGGGGAGCTGTTTTTT	CASSVGGYNTGELFF